This T cell receptor beta chain was recorded in a study of vaccination and CD4 T cells after COVID-19 (dated 2022 in TCRdb). With respect to the entire study: Convalescent patients had a positive SARS-CoV-2 result on nasal swab PCR, and of these patients, several had mild disease and one had severe disease. Each participant got two doses of either the Pfizer-BioNTech BNT162b2 vaccine (n=8) or the Moderna mRNA-1273 vaccine (n=2). Culture stimuli were overlapping spike peptide pools from SARS-CoV-2 and from the common cold coronaviruses HCoV-NL63, HCoV-OC43 and HCoV-229E. In around 10 COVID-19 convalescent patients and 4 infection-naive healthy vaccine recipients, researchers compared the spike-specific CD4+ TCR repertoire from before mRNA vaccination with the repertoire from after. Control cultures received a CEFX viral epitope pool as the positive control, an HIV-1 Nef peptide pool as the negative control, or no peptide. Post-vaccine blood samples were taken a median of about 70 days after the second vaccine dose, with a range of roughly 13 to 250 days. Post-COVID blood samples were collected from convalescent patients a median of around 100 days after diagnosis, with a range of about 30 to 170 days. The convalescent cohort comprised six males and four females, including two Hispanic individuals, seven Caucasians, two Asians and one multiracial person.

About this clonotype itself: Its specific antigen is unknown. Base qualities were left out, and no much larger clone turns up one base away.

The treatment or condition label corresponds to: roughly ten-day PBMC culture with coronavirus spike peptide pools or control peptides (ViraFEST assay). The ViraFEST assay was used in the study, in which antigen-specific T cells were expanded with peptide pools and expanded clonotypes were subsequently identified by TCR sequencing. The positive SARS-CoV-2 PCR tests of the convalescent patients were dated from March to December 2020, before the Alpha, Beta and Delta variants emerged in the United States. Each well held some 2 million PBMCs cultured in IMDM containing around 5.1% human AB serum and around 9.2 IU/ml IL-2, with around 9.7 ug/ml peptide pools added. On days 3 and 7, half of the culture medium was replaced with fresh IL-2-containing medium. After approximately 11 days of culture, CD4+ T cells were isolated by negative selection with the EasySep CD4+ T cell isolation kit. PBMCs were separated from whole blood using Ficoll-Paque Plus gradient centrifugation and then either used fresh or cryopreserved at -140C. Triplicate wells were generally used for each culture condition.

Study-wide findings and limitations: Among the post-vaccine SARS-CoV-2-reactive clones in convalescent patients, a median around 85% showed up only after vaccination, which suggests vaccine-specific priming. Of the vaccine-specific clones found in convalescent patients, nearly all (304 of 307) were mono-reactive for SARS-CoV-2 spike instead of being cross-reactive with common cold coronaviruses. The study included relatively few convalescent patients and did not analyze early timepoints after natural infection. The median count of SARS-CoV-2-reactive clonotypes went up from roughly 21 after infection to about 40 after vaccination, although the change was not significant.

Library method: PCR. TCR sequencing of DNA from cultured CD4+ T cells used the Oncomine TCR Beta short-read assay at the Johns Hopkins FTIC core. The QIAamp micro DNA kit was used to extract genomic DNA from the cultured CD4+ T cells. Oncomine TCR Beta libraries from cultured CD4+ T cells were pooled using unique dual indexes and sequenced on an Illumina iSeq 100. The paper's processing steps were these. Non-productive sequences were removed, and CDR3s that did not start with C, did not end with F or W, or were shorter than 7 amino acids were discarded. Antigen-specific clonotypes were identified with the MANAFEST web application by comparing peptide-stimulated wells with reference and other culture wells. For a clone to be called positive, the clone needed an FDR below 0.05, an odds ratio above 5, and a productive frequency above 0.1% in at least two of three replicate wells. A clonotype was classed as cross-reactive if the clonotype showed significant expansion both in SARS-CoV-2 spike wells and in at least one common cold coronavirus spike condition. CDR3 homology was assessed with Levenshtein distances (stringdist) and unrooted phylogenetic trees (ape) in R version 3.6.1. TCRdb's own reprocessing of the public reads used fastp at Q25 and MiXCR and kept productive beta chains. Every entry covers one CDR3 protein and lists the most common genes and DNA from its rows. None of the V and J calls come from the authors' own analysis; TCRdb made them. Recorded for this sample are around 3,900 distinct CDR3 sequences; less than 55% of them occurred a single time. The ten largest clones add up to roughly three fifths of the sample.

The material sequenced was CD4+ T cells from blood, cultured in vitro. This TCR was recovered from a human donor who had recovered from COVID-19.

The DNA is TGTGCCAGCGCCGGCTCCTATAATTCACCCCTCCACTTT. This codes for CASAGSYNSPLHF. The chain joins TRBV19 to TRBJ1-6, with the identity of the D gene unclear. There are 13 amino acids in the CDR3, from cysteine to phenylalanine inclusive. Only the CDR3 DNA stays, 39 bases, in frame from base 1. In the germline V gene (reference sequence), CDR1 corresponds to LNHDA and CDR2 to SQIVND. V gives up 9 bases and J gives up 0 bases, and the segment between their germline ends measures 6 bases.